The 21 T cell receptor beta chains in this list originate from one sample, sequenced in a study of T cells expressing NK-cell markers. TCRdb reanalyzed the 5' RACE reads and collapses them to one entry per CDR3 protein, without DNA. The table gives about 460,000 distinct CDR3 sequences; the top ten clones make up more than 1.4% of it. Sequencing was performed on blood T cells: a sorted CD56 or NKG2C T cell subset, CD4+ or CD8+ T cells, or bulk PBMC T cells (not recorded which). The source of these receptors is a woman aged 45-59 years in good health.

The rearrangement uses TRBV4-1 and TRBJ1-2. Germline V gene data show CDR1 as MGHRA and CDR2 as YSYEKL. The length of the CDR3 is 15 residues. The CDR3 sequence: CASEKTQRSNYGYTF.

The gene calls are TRBV5-1 and TRBJ1-1; absent DNA, TCRdb's TRBD1 call cannot be checked. Germline CDR1 and CDR2: SGHRS and YFSETQ. The CDR3 extends over 15 amino acids. The CDR3 spells CASSRTGQGRTEAFF.

The J gene is TRBJ1-6, the V gene TRBV3-1. From germline, CDR1 is LGHDT and CDR2 YNNKEL (reference sequence). CDR3 length equals 15 residues. The CDR3 loop reads CASSLGGPDNSPLHF.

This chain uses TRBV6-5 with TRBJ2-7; without DNA, the TCRdb call of TRBD2 cannot be checked. Germline-derived CDR1 and CDR2 are MNHEY and SVGAGI. This CDR3 has 18 amino acids. The CDR3: CAGSQGAGGSSSSYEQYF.

This sequence joins TRBV2 and TRBJ2-1; TCRdb selects TRBD2, and the lack of DNA leaves this call unchecked. The CDR3 consists of 17 residues. Per germline, CDR1 SNHLY and CDR2 FYNNEI. CDR3: CASSQNLVTSGNNEQFF.

The genes are TRBV19 and TRBJ1-5; the TCRdb D gene call, TRBD1, has no DNA to confirm it. The CDR3 runs 14 residues. In germline, CDR1 is LNHDA, CDR2 SQIVND (reference sequence). This CDR3 reads CASQDRGGVEPQHF.

The chain recombines TRBV2 with TRBJ2-1; with no DNA, the TCRdb D assignment of TRBD1 cannot be verified. The CDR3 is 15 residues long. Germline V gives CDR1 SNHLY, CDR2 FYNNEI. This chain's CDR3 is CASSGGNGVQNEQFF.

V usage is TRBV12-3 or TRBV12-4 and J usage is TRBJ2-3; no DNA is available, so the TRBD2 call from TCRdb remains unchecked. The CDR3 extends over 17 amino acids. The chain's CDR3 is CASSPYILAGWGDTQYF.

The chain employs TRBV4-1 and TRBJ1-2; the TCRdb call, TRBD1, lacks DNA for checking. The CDR3 runs 14 residues. In germline, CDR1 is MGHRA, CDR2 YSYEKL. CDR3 in amino acids: CASSQDGRTGGYTF.

J is TRBJ2-5 and V is TRBV24-1; without DNA, the TCRdb call of TRBD1 cannot be checked. Germline assignment: CDR1 KGHDR and CDR2 SFDVKD. The CDR3 spans 15 residues. CDR3 residues: CATSDLRTGQETQYF.

This rearrangement joins TRBV9 to TRBJ2-1; absent DNA, TCRdb's TRBD2 call cannot be checked. From germline, CDR1 is SGDLS and CDR2 YYNGEE. The CDR3 sequence is 15 residues long. CDR3 region: CASSVGQREYNEQFF.

The chain has TRBV3-1 and TRBJ2-3. This CDR3 region has 13 residues. CDR1 is LGHDT and CDR2 is YNNKEL in the germline V gene (reference sequence). CDR3 residues: CASRPTWLDTQYF.

This chain uses TRBV20-1 with TRBJ2-2; the D gene TCRdb calls, TRBD1, cannot be checked with no DNA. CDR3 size: 15 residues. Germline CDR1 DFQATT, CDR2 SNEGSKA (reference sequence). The CDR3 sequence is CSALPGPSNTGELFF.

The chain links TRBV11-2 to TRBJ2-1; the D call of TRBD2 rests on TCRdb alone, since no DNA is present to check it. The CDR3 totals 17 residues. From germline, CDR1 is SGHAT and CDR2 FQNNGV. CDR3 amino acids: CASSPILVAGGYNEQFF.

The chain carries TRBV25-1 and TRBJ2-5; TCRdb reports TRBD2, a call that lacks DNA to check it against. The CDR3 covers 16 residues. CDR1 and CDR2 from the germline V gene are MGHDK and SYGVNS. This CDR3 is CASSEYRRESQETQYF.

The chain carries TRBV5-1 and TRBJ2-2; TCRdb indicates TRBD1, and absent DNA this call remains unverified. This CDR3 comprises 16 residues. Germline V CDR1 and CDR2: SGHRS, YFSETQ. The CDR3 spells CASSLGTARNTGELFF.

The chain uses TRBV5-6 and TRBJ1-3. The CDR3 has 16 amino acids. Germline CDR1 SGHDT, CDR2 YYEEEE. The CDR3 is CASSLSRHTSGNTIYF.

The J gene is TRBJ2-3, the V gene TRBV15; the TCRdb D gene call, TRBD1, has no DNA to confirm it. The CDR3 sequence is 15 residues long. CDR1 is LNHNV, CDR2 YYDKDF, per germline (reference sequence). CDR3 protein: CATSKQGSSTDTQYF.

The chain uses TRBV12-3 or TRBV12-4 and TRBJ1-2; TCRdb outputs TRBD1, but without DNA this stays unchecked. The CDR3 has 15 residues. The CDR3 reads CASSSQGVPNYGYTF.

The rearrangement uses TRBV6-1 and TRBJ2-1. This CDR3 has 15 residues. Germline V lookup: CDR1 MNHNS, CDR2 SASEGT. CDR3 residues: CASIYKTSSYNEQFF.

V and J are TRBV3-1 and TRBJ2-1; the TCRdb call, TRBD2, lacks DNA for checking. Germline-derived CDR1 and CDR2 are LGHDT and YNNKEL (reference sequence). This CDR3 contains 16 residues. The CDR3: CASSRSAGGGYNEQFF.